This T cell receptor beta chain appears in the sequencing data of a study of OX40 agonist ivuxolimab in advanced cancers. V dropped 5 bases and J dropped 9 bases, with 17 bases sitting between them. Germline V lookup: CDR1 SGHTA, CDR2 FQGNSA. There are 14 residues in the CDR3. Blood specimens came from baseline, cycle 4 day 1, and cycle 7 day 1. TCRdb's table, derived via immunoSEQ multiplex PCR, lists solely in-frame clones and lacks some. Of around 74,000 clones listed, approximately 83% were seen once; the top ten hold 5% to 7%. The clonotype was recovered from an adult with an advanced solid tumor such as melanoma, head and neck, liver or kidney cancer. The V call is TRBV7-2, the J call TRBJ2-4; D perhaps matches TRBD2 (6 bases). Sequenced material: CD4+ or CD8+ T cells sorted from blood, taken in a trial of the OX40 agonist ivuxolimab. CDR3 sequence reads: CASSLLWGEPIQYF. For the CDR3, the DNA is TGTGCCAGCAGCCTACTTTGGGGGGAACCCATTCAGTACTTC.